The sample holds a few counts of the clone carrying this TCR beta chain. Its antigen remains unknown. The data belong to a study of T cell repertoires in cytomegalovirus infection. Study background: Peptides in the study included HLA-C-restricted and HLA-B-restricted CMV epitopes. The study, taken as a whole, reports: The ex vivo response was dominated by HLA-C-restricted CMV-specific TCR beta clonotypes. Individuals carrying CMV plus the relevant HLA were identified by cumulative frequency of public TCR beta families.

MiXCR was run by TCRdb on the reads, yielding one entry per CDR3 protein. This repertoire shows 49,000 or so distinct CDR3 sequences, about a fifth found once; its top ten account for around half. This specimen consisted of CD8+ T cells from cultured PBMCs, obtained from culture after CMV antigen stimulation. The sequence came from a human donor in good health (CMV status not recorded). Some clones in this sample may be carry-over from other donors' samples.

CDR3 DNA: TGTGCCAGCAGGGAATTGCTAGGGTCCTACAATGAGCAGTTCTTC. This encodes CASRELLGSYNEQFF. V and J are TRBV6-5 and TRBJ2-1; D call uncertain. CDR3 length equals 15 residues. Germline CDR1 and CDR2: MNHEY and SVGAGI. Trimming took off 6 bases at V and 1 base at J, with 13 bases between the two ends.